This TCR beta chain was observed in a study of glioma-infiltrating T cells. Study at large: Sequencing aimed for about 4.5- to 11-fold coverage of about 920,000 peripheral T cells.

About this clonotype: Its antigen is unidentified.

Points from the study as a whole: Patients with low tissue-blood divergence carried a signature set of shared blood CDR3 motifs. Non-neoplastic patients had below-expected tissue-blood divergence, while all gliomas exceeded expectation.

The germline gives CDR1 DFQATT, CDR2 SNEGSKA (reference sequence). The J segment lost 0 bases and the V segment lost 6 bases, leaving 6 bases of the junction unmatched. CDR3 size: 14 residues. TCR alpha and beta CDR3 regions were amplified from RNA using iRepertoire nested multiplex PCR. Input was 100-400 ng of tissue mRNA or PBMC total RNA. MiXCR was run by TCRdb on the multiplex PCR reads, yielding one entry per CDR3 protein. The sample includes about 400,000 distinct CDR3 sequences, roughly two fifths of them seen just once. Sequenced input: glioma tissue, nonneoplastic brain tissue, or PBMCs (not recorded which). This receptor was identified in a human donor with low-grade glioma or glioblastoma, undergoing nonglioma brain surgery, or in good health (not recorded which). V is TRBV20-1 and J is TRBJ2-3; 7 bases are shared with TRBD2. The chain's CDR3 is CSAPRGDSTDTQYF. The DNA of the CDR3 is TGCAGTGCGCCCCGGGGGGACAGCACAGATACGCAGTATTTT.